This T cell receptor beta chain was profiled in a study of shared clonotypes between healthy human individuals. Germline V lookup: CDR1 GTSNPN, CDR2 SVGIG (reference sequence). The CDR3 sequence is 15 residues long. V lost 0 bases and J lost 0, with 9 bases in between. TCRdb's table, derived via immunoSEQ multiplex PCR, lists solely in-frame clones and lacks some. The table lists around 2.3 million clones, approximately 94% of them singletons. The chain carries TRBV30 and TRBJ2-1; D gene uncertain. The source material was naive CD4+ T cells sorted from blood. Noted subset: CD45RA+ positively selected. The source is a man aged 18 to 29 in good health. CDR3: CAWSVMSRSYNEQFF. CDR3 in DNA: TGTGCCTGGAGTGTAATGTCTCGCTCCTACAATGAGCAGTTCTTC.